These 25 T cell receptor beta chains share one sample of origin, sequenced in a study of T cell responses to AZD1222 COVID-19 vaccine. TCRdb's copy holds only in-frame clones and misses some; the assay was immunoSEQ multiplex PCR. The sample has around 110,000 clones, around 89% seen once. Sequencing used peripheral blood, obtained on day 0 of AZD1222 vaccination. These TCRs come from an adult in good health.

This chain connects TRBV7-3 to TRBJ2-7; 10 nucleotides align to TRBD2. Germline V lookup: CDR1 SGHTA, CDR2 FQGTGA. CDR3 size: 15 residues. V dropped 4 bases and J dropped 0; count of bases not matched to a gene: 3. CDR3 sequence: CASSSSGGPSYEQYF. DNA of the CDR3: TGTGCCAGCAGCTCTAGCGGGGGCCCCTCCTACGAGCAGTACTTC.

The chain joins TRBV7-8 to TRBJ2-7; 7 bases match TRBD2. Trimming took 5 bases from V and 1 from J; bases not matched to a gene: 5. The length of the CDR3 is 14 residues. Germline V gene sequence: CDR1 SGHVS, CDR2 FQNEAQ. The CDR3 DNA sequence: TGTGCCAGCAGCCTTGGGGGGGGGTCCTACGAGCAGTACTTC. Encoded protein: CASSLGGGSYEQYF.

This chain joins TRBV6-6 and TRBJ2-7; 7 bases fit TRBD1. V lost 2 bases, J lost 9 bases, and 7 bases stayed unmatched. This CDR3 is 13 amino acids long. Germline CDR1 MNHNY, CDR2 SVGAGI (reference sequence). The CDR3 sequence: CASSYQTGIWQYF. DNA of the CDR3: TGTGCCAGCAGTTACCAGACAGGGATTTGGCAGTACTTC.

This rearrangement joins TRBV30 to TRBJ1-6; tentative D call: TRBD1 (6 bases). V was shortened by 2 bases and J by 9 bases, with 17 bases between the two germline ends. The CDR3 loop spans 15 amino acids. CDR1 GTSNPN and CDR2 SVGIG come from the germline V gene (reference sequence). The CDR3 reads CAWSTQGLPISPLHF. The DNA of the CDR3 is TGTGCCTGGAGTACCCAGGGGCTACCCATTTCACCCCTCCACTTT.

The chain joins TRBV5-5 to TRBJ1-4; D is undetermined. The CDR3 runs 18 residues. Trimming removed 3 bases at V and 0 bases at J, with 18 bases between. Germline V gene sequence: CDR1 SGHKS, CDR2 YYEKEE (reference sequence). CDR3 coding DNA: TGTGCCAGCAGCTCATCTAGGGTTGGCGGCGCAACTAATGAAAAACTGTTTTTT. It codes for CASSSSRVGGATNEKLFF.

The chain uses TRBV4-3 and TRBJ2-1; 14 bases line up with TRBD2. The CDR3 has 17 amino acids. The trim removed 3 bases at V and 4 bases at J, leaving 5 bases unmatched. Per the germline V gene, CDR1 is LGHNA and CDR2 is YSLEER. CDR3 loop: CASSQGLAGERYNEQFF. CDR3 bases: TGCGCCAGCAGCCAGGGACTAGCGGGGGAACGATACAATGAGCAGTTCTTC.

V gene TRBV5-4 combines with J gene TRBJ2-3; the D gene is possibly TRBD1 (6 bases). Germline CDR1 SGHNT, CDR2 YYREEE (reference sequence). The CDR3 runs to 16 residues. The germline V and J ends were trimmed by 2 bases and 0 bases, with 13 bases remaining between them. CDR3 sequence (DNA): TGTGCCAGCAGCTTATCGACAGGCTTAAGCACAGATACGCAGTATTTT. Amino acids: CASSLSTGLSTDTQYF.

The chain couples TRBV9 to TRBJ1-1, with 8 bases that match TRBD1. The V and J ends lost 4 bases and 2 bases, in that order; junction bases with no gene match: 4. Per germline, CDR1 SGDLS and CDR2 YYNGEE. The CDR3 is 14 amino acids. CDR3: CASSRQGRNTEAFF. In DNA, the CDR3 is TGTGCCAGCAGCCGACAGGGGCGTAACACTGAAGCTTTCTTT.

V and J are TRBV5-1 and TRBJ2-7; 14 bases are shared with TRBD2. Per germline, CDR1 SGHRS and CDR2 YFSETQ. The V segment lost 2 bases and the J segment 9 bases; nucleotides outside the gene matches: 7. The CDR3 is made up of 15 amino acids. The CDR3 sequence is CASSFGGLAGVRQYF. Here the CDR3 DNA reads TGCGCCAGCAGCTTTGGGGGACTAGCGGGAGTACGGCAGTACTTC.

This clone was detected once. The same CDR3 arises from other DNA sequences in this sample as well. The rearrangement joins TRBV7-2 to TRBJ2-3; a possible D gene is TRBD2 (7 bases). The V end lost 0 bases, the J end lost 2 bases, and 9 bases lay between the germline ends. The germline CDR1 and CDR2 sequences are SGHTA and FQGNSA. This CDR3 spans 15 amino acids. CDR3 nucleotide sequence: TGTGCCAGCAGCTTAGCGGGGGGGCCCACAGATACGCAGTATTTT. Amino acid sequence: CASSLAGGPTDTQYF.

For this clone: The germline gene is not matched at one end of the junction; a read error may be the cause. V gene TRBV29-1 combines with J gene TRBJ1-2; maybe TRBD1 (6 bases). The CDR3 spans 13 residues. Germline V lookup: CDR1 SQVTM, CDR2 ANQGSEA. CDR3 sequence (DNA): TGCAGCGCTGAAGGGGGAGGGGGCTATGGCTACACCTTC. This gives the protein CSAEGGGGYGYTF.

The chain links TRBV5-1 to TRBJ2-2; D is ambiguous. V lost 4 bases and J 5 bases, leaving 9 bases between the germline ends. CDR3 length: 13 amino acids. The germline gives CDR1 SGHRS, CDR2 YFSETQ. The CDR3 DNA reads TGCGCCAGCAGCCCCCGCCGAACCGGGGAGCTGTTTTTT. This codes for CASSPRRTGELFF.

The count of this clone is one. The chain employs TRBV4-2 and TRBJ2-5, with 12 positions matching TRBD2. The CDR3 sequence is 14 residues long. Germline V lookup: CDR1 LGHNA, CDR2 YNFKEQ. The J segment lost 2 bases and the V segment lost 5 bases, leaving 0 bases of the junction unmatched. For the CDR3, the DNA is TGTGCCAGCAGCACTAGCGGGGGGCAAGAGACCCAGTACTTC. Protein product: CASSTSGGQETQYF.

The rearrangement uses TRBV2 and TRBJ1-5, with 9 nucleotides matching TRBD1. Germline lookup yields CDR1 SNHLY and CDR2 FYNNEI. This CDR3 spans 18 amino acids. Germline trimming cut 7 bases from V and 0 bases from J; bases unmatched to any gene: 13. CDR3 bases: TGTGCCAGCACCAGGCGAGGGACAGGGTACGGTAGCAATCAGCCCCAGCATTTT. Protein: CASTRRGTGYGSNQPQHF.

The chain uses TRBV3-1 (or the pseudogene TRBV3-2) and TRBJ1-4; 8 bases agree with TRBD1. The CDR3 consists of 15 residues. CDR1 is LGHDT and CDR2 is YNNKEL in the germline V gene (reference sequence). After removal of 5 bases from V and 3 bases from J, the junction contained 5 bases not matched to a gene. Here the CDR3 reads CASSLQGEANEKLFF. CDR3 nucleotide sequence: TGTGCCAGCAGCTTACAGGGGGAGGCTAATGAAAAACTGTTTTTT.

The chain carries TRBV7-9 and TRBJ2-7, with D perhaps assigned TRBD1 or TRBD2 (6 bases each). CDR1 is SEHNR, CDR2 FQNEAQ, per germline (reference sequence). V was clipped by 1 base and J by 5 bases, with 12 bases between them. The CDR3 totals 14 residues. CDR3 region: CASSLGSGADEQYF. DNA of the CDR3: TGTGCCAGCAGCTTAGGGTCGGGGGCGGACGAGCAGTACTTC.

V is TRBV5-1 and J is TRBJ2-1; 7 bases are a match to TRBD1. V was pared by 2 bases and J by 6 bases, with 2 bases of the junction left unmatched. Germline CDR1 reads SGHRS; CDR2 reads YFSETQ. This CDR3 contains 13 residues. The CDR3 loop reads CASSLDRVNEQFF. In nucleotides, the CDR3 is TGCGCCAGCAGCTTAGACAGGGTCAATGAGCAGTTCTTC.

The chain carries TRBV2 and TRBJ1-1; 9 nucleotides align to TRBD1. Germline CDR1 is SNHLY and CDR2 is FYNNEI. V shed 4 bases, J shed 6 bases, and the junction held 3 bases outside the gene matches. The CDR3 totals 13 residues. The CDR3 nucleotides read TGTGCCAGCAGTGTGGACAGGGGCGCTGAAGCTTTCTTT. Translating it yields CASSVDRGAEAFF.

This chain links TRBV27 with TRBJ2-2, with TRBD2 matching 8 bases. V trimming: 7 bases; J trimming: 1 base; junction bases outside the gene matches: 8. Germline loops: CDR1 MNHEY, CDR2 SMNVEV (reference sequence). CDR3 length: 16 residues. CDR3 region: CASKLPGGVNTGELFF. CDR3 bases: TGTGCCAGCAAACTCCCGGGGGGGGTGAACACCGGGGAGCTGTTTTTT.

The gene calls are TRBV30 and TRBJ2-5, with 9 bases aligning to TRBD1. Trimming took 2 bases from V and 4 from J; bases not matched to a gene: 8. CDR1 and CDR2 (germline): GTSNPN, SVGIG (reference sequence). The CDR3 is 15 amino acids. The CDR3 sequence is CAWSPTDRGIETQYF. Written as DNA, the CDR3 is TGTGCCTGGAGTCCTACGGACAGGGGTATAGAGACCCAGTACTTC.

The chain joins TRBV4-2 to TRBJ2-7; 7 nucleotides agree with TRBD2. The CDR3 extends over 14 amino acids. V lost 1 base and J lost 6; bases outside the gene matches: 6. Germline V gives CDR1 LGHNA, CDR2 YNFKEQ. The CDR3 loop reads CASSQAKGGIEQYF. The CDR3 DNA reads TGTGCCAGCAGCCAAGCAAAGGGAGGGATCGAGCAGTACTTC.

In this sample, this clone turned up once. The chain uses TRBV7-2 and TRBJ1-1; no clear D gene. Trimming left V 2 bases short and J 3 bases short, with 13 bases between. The CDR3 runs 15 residues. Germline-derived CDR1 and CDR2 are SGHTA and FQGNSA. CDR3 bases: TGTGCCAGCAGCTTAAGGCCCGGGAGAGACACTGAAGCTTTCTTT. Its translation: CASSLRPGRDTEAFF.

This clone has a single count. The CDR3 here is CASSQDRGGGTEAFF. CDR3 nucleotide sequence: TGTGCCAGCAGCCAGGACAGGGGCGGGGGCACTGAAGCTTTCTTT. The chain couples TRBV5-4 to TRBJ1-1; 9 nucleotides agree with TRBD1. Germline CDR1 SGHNT, CDR2 YYREEE (reference sequence). V trimming: 4 bases; J trimming: 4 bases; junction bases outside the gene matches: 8. This CDR3 spans 15 amino acids.

The rearrangement joins TRBV5-6 to TRBJ2-7; 8 bases line up with TRBD2. The trim removed 7 bases at V and 2 bases at J, leaving 5 bases unmatched. This CDR3 comprises 13 residues. Germline CDR1 reads SGHDT; CDR2 reads YYEEEE. DNA for the CDR3: TGTGCCAGCCGGGGGGGCCTCGCCTACGAGCAGTACTTC. It codes for CASRGGLAYEQYF.

This clone was seen a single time. CDR3 sequence reads: CSASYTGVLEGYTF. CDR3 nucleotides: TGCAGTGCTAGTTATACAGGGGTTTTGGAAGGCTACACCTTC. The chain combines TRBV20-1 with TRBJ1-2; 7 bases fit TRBD1. In germline, CDR1 is DFQATT, CDR2 SNEGSKA (reference sequence). Unmatched junction bases numbered 12, after V lost 3 bases and J lost 8 bases. This CDR3 is 14 amino acids long.